These T cell receptor beta chains were read from a single sample in a study of T-cell memory formation after mild COVID-19. In TCRdb, the 5' RACE reads were re-called with MiXCR into one record per CDR3 protein. The sample lists 550,000 to 650,000 distinct CDR3 sequences; roughly 17% were seen once. The sample consisted of PBMCs or a T cell subset sorted from them (not recorded which). The origin of the receptors is an adult woman who had mild COVID-19 (a few samples of this study predate the infection). Cell type and time point are not known. CDR3s include the opening cysteine and the closing phenylalanine or tryptophan. The D gene is left open where the match is weak. Rows give clone size only sometimes, using once, few, many, or a class for an expanded clone.

TRBD1	TRBV10-3	15	many	TRBJ2-7	TGTGCCATCAGTGAAGGACAGGGAAGGATCTACGAGCAGTACTTC	CAISEGQGRIYEQYF
TRBD1	TRBV19	14	.	TRBJ1-2	TGTGCCAGTAGTATTGGAGTGACAGGGTACGGCTACACCTTC	CASSIGVTGYGYTF
.	TRBV7-6	14	.	TRBJ2-7	TGTGCCAGCAGCTTACAGGGGAGTACGGACGAGCAGTACTTC	CASSLQGSTDEQYF
TRBD2	TRBV29-1	16	few	TRBJ2-3	TGCAGCGTGGCCGAGGGGACTAGCGGTTCCACAGATACGCAGTATTTT	CSVAEGTSGSTDTQYF
.	TRBV5-1	15	.	TRBJ1-1	TGCGCCAGCAGCTTGGTTGGGCTTGGGTTGGAGGAAGCTTTCTTT	CASSLVGLGLEEAFF
TRBD2	TRBV28	16	.	TRBJ2-1	TGTGCCAGCAGTCCTAGGGCTAGCGGGGGGCCTTACGAGCAGTTCTTC	CASSPRASGGPYEQFF
.	TRBV12-3/TRBV12-4	13	few	TRBJ1-1	TGTGCCAGCAGCGACCTGGGGGGCACTGAAGCTTTCTTT	CASSDLGGTEAFF
.	TRBV18	15	.	TRBJ2-5	TGTGCCAGCTCACCACCGGCTCCTAGTGAGGAGACCCAGTACTTC	CASSPPAPSEETQYF
TRBD2	TRBV7-2	15	.	TRBJ2-7	TGTGCCAGCAGCTCCGGACTAGCGGGAGGGGCCGAGCAGTACTTC	CASSSGLAGGAEQYF
.	TRBV15	16	few	TRBJ2-2	TGTGCCACCTTAGGCGCGGGGTGGGGGTACGTCGGGGAGCTGTTTTTT	CATLGAGWGYVGELFF
.	TRBV9	15	.	TRBJ2-1	TGTGCCAGCAGCGTAGGAACACTTCCCTACAATGAGCAGTTCTTC	CASSVGTLPYNEQFF
.	TRBV20-1	13	few	TRBJ2-3	TGCAGTGCTAGTCGAGTCGGCACAGATACGCAGTATTTT	CSASRVGTDTQYF
.	TRBV11-2	12	few	TRBJ1-1	TGTGCCAGCAGCTTAAGATTCTCTGAAGCTTTCTTT	CASSLRFSEAFF
.	TRBV5-6	15	few	TRBJ2-1	TGTGCCAGCAGCTTGGTTGGAGTGGACCACAATGAGCAGTTCTTC	CASSLVGVDHNEQFF
.	TRBV7-9	14	few	TRBJ1-5	TGTGCCAGCAGCGATGGACTGACATATAGGCCCCAGCATTTT	CASSDGLTYRPQHF
TRBD1	TRBV14	15	few	TRBJ2-7	TGTGCCAGCAGCCAAGGTCTCGCGACAGGGTACGAGCAGTACTTC	CASSQGLATGYEQYF
TRBD1	TRBV27	15	many	TRBJ1-2	TGTGCCAGCAGATCCCCCGGGACAGGGAATAATGGCTACACCTTC	CASRSPGTGNNGYTF
.	TRBV9	17	.	TRBJ2-4	TGTGCCAGCAGCGTAGGTGGACTGGGGGATGCCAAAAACATTCAGTACTTC	CASSVGGLGDAKNIQYF
.	TRBV4-1	15	.	TRBJ2-2	TGCGCCAGCAGCCAAGGATGGAGGGACACCGGGGAGCTGTTTTTT	CASSQGWRDTGELFF
.	TRBV6-2/TRBV6-3	13	.	TRBJ2-2	TGTGCCAGCAGCCACGACTTGCCCGGGGAGCTGTTTTTT	CASSHDLPGELFF
TRBD2	TRBV5-1	11	few	TRBJ2-4	TGCGCCAGCCGGGAGGAGGACATTCAGTACTTC	CASREEDIQYF
.	TRBV18	18	.	TRBJ1-1	TGTGCCAGCTCACCACCACCCCTCGGCAGCGGAATGAACACTGAAGCTTTCTTT	CASSPPPLGSGMNTEAFF
TRBD2	TRBV5-1	15	.	TRBJ2-5	TGCGCCAGCAGCTTGGAGGGACTAGAGATGGAGACCCAGTACTTC	CASSLEGLEMETQYF
.	TRBV7-3	13	few	TRBJ2-5	TGTGCCAGCAGTTGGGTCAGCCAAGAGACCCAGTACTTC	CASSWVSQETQYF
TRBD2	TRBV5-1	16	.	TRBJ2-7	TGCGCCAGCAGCTTGGCCCCGAGCGGGGGGGACAACGAGCAGTACTTC	CASSLAPSGGDNEQYF
TRBD2	TRBV9	18	few	TRBJ2-1	TGTGCCAGCAGCGTAGGACTAGCGGGGGGGATGCCCCCTCTGGGACAGTTCTTC	CASSVGLAGGMPPLGQFF
TRBD1	TRBV7-3	18	few	TRBJ2-1	TGTGCCAGCAGCCCCACAGGGGGCCCTTTTAGCTCCTACAATGAGCAGTTCTTC	CASSPTGGPFSSYNEQFF
.	TRBV9	19	.	TRBJ1-2	TGTGCCAGCAGCGTATTTCGCAGTTTGGTAGGAGAAACTAACTATGGCTACACCTTC	CASSVFRSLVGETNYGYTF
.	TRBV23-1	17	.	TRBJ2-3	TGCGCCAGCAGTCAATTCCCCCACATCATGGGGTTGGGTACGCAGTATTTT	CASSQFPHIMGLGTQYF
.	TRBV27	14	.	TRBJ1-1	TGTGCCAGCAGTTTTGGTTTGGAGAACACTGAAGCTTTCTTT	CASSFGLENTEAFF
TRBD2	TRBV5-1	14	few	TRBJ2-3	TGCGCCAGCAGCTGGACTAGCGCTTCAGATACGCAGTATTTT	CASSWTSASDTQYF
.	TRBV21-1	16	few	TRBJ2-7	TGTGCCAGCAGCAAAGTGTGCGGGAGGACACCCCGAGGGCAGTACTTC	CASSKVCGRTPRGQYF
TRBD2	TRBV6-2/TRBV6-3	12	many	TRBJ2-1	TGTGCCAACGGGGCGGGAGGAACTAAGCAGTTCTTC	CANGAGGTKQFF
TRBD1	TRBV5-1	17	.	TRBJ1-2	TGCGCCAGCAGCTCGCCAGGGACAGGGGGCTTCAGCTATGGCTACACCTTC	CASSSPGTGGFSYGYTF
.	TRBV12-3/TRBV12-4	13	few	TRBJ1-5	TGTGCCAGCAGTTCCCCGGGCGATCAGCCCCAGCATTTT	CASSSPGDQPQHF
.	TRBV20-1	13	few	TRBJ1-1	TGCAGTGTCCAGGGTTTGTCCGGTATGAAAGCTTTCTTT	CSVQGLSGMKAFF
TRBD1	TRBV24-1	13	.	TRBJ1-1	TGTGCCACCAGTGATTCAAGGACAGGGGTAGCTTTCTTT	CATSDSRTGVAFF
.	TRBV27	13	few	TRBJ1-4	TGTGCCAGCAGTCGAACGTATAATGAAAAACTGTTTTTT	CASSRTYNEKLFF
.	TRBV12-3/TRBV12-4	13	.	TRBJ1-2	TGTGCCAGCAGCTACCGGGATAGCGACGGCTACACCTTC	CASSYRDSDGYTF
.	TRBV18	13	.	TRBJ2-7	TGTGCCAGCTCACCAAGTTCGACCTACGAGCAGTACTTC	CASSPSSTYEQYF
.	TRBV12-3/TRBV12-4	17	few	TRBJ1-1	TGTGCCAGCACCCGCCGGGGGTCAGGGCTTTCGAGCACTGAAGCTTTCTTT	CASTRRGSGLSSTEAFF
.	TRBV27	15	few	TRBJ2-6	TGTGCCAGCAGCACTCCAGGGACTGGGGCCAACGTCCTGACTTTC	CASSTPGTGANVLTF